Below are 18 T cell receptor beta chains sequenced from a single sample in a study of post-analysis software for immune sequencing data. Broader study findings: In patients, about 5 TRBV segments were more frequent than in controls, with TRBV5-6, TRBV5-1 and TRBV20-1 among them.

The TCR beta cDNA libraries carried unique molecular identifiers. A single record per CDR3 protein comes from TCRdb applying MiXCR to the PCR reads. The data contain 750,000 to 950,000 distinct CDR3 sequences, roughly 58% of them singletons. Antigens of these TCRs are unknown. The source material was blood. These receptor sequences come from a girl aged 10 to 17 with multiple sclerosis.

The V and J genes are TRBV29-1 and TRBJ1-1; D not certain. Trimming took off 6 bases at V and 1 base at J, with 9 bases between the two ends. The CDR3 loop spans 12 amino acids. Germline V lookup: CDR1 SQVTM, CDR2 ANQGSEA. The CDR3 loop reads CSVQIQNTEAFF. The CDR3 region has the DNA TGCAGCGTGCAGATCCAGAACACTGAAGCTTTCTTT.

This clonotype was seen just once. The chain links TRBV20-1 to TRBJ2-3, with D tentatively TRBD2 (6 bases). Trimming pared 6 bases from V and 4 bases from J, leaving 23 bases between. The CDR3 is 16 residues long. Germline V gene data show CDR1 as DFQATT and CDR2 as SNEGSKA (reference sequence). For the CDR3, the DNA is TGCAGTGCCACCAAGAGTTGGGCGGAGGGCGCAGATACGCAGTATTTT. It codes for CSATKSWAEGADTQYF.

This chain connects TRBV3-1 to TRBJ1-1; no clear D gene. The CDR3 runs to 14 residues. Germline V CDR1 and CDR2: LGHDT, YNNKEL (reference sequence). Trimming left V 5 bases short and J 3 bases short, with 13 bases between. The CDR3 DNA is TGTGCCAGCAGCTTCCGGATGGATGACACTGAAGCTTTCTTT. As protein: CASSFRMDDTEAFF.

In this sample, this clonotype turned up a few times. V gene TRBV4-1 combines with J gene TRBJ2-4, with 12 positions matching TRBD2. Germline CDR1 reads MGHRA; CDR2 reads YSYEKL. The CDR3 is 17 amino acids. The V and J ends lost 2 bases and 13 bases, in that order; junction bases with no gene match: 15. CDR3 DNA sequence: TGCGCCAGCAGCCAACCCACACCGGGACTAGCGGGTTTTGAGCAGTACTTC. It codes for CASSQPTPGLAGFEQYF.

This clonotype was detected many times. The genes are TRBV6-4 and TRBJ2-3; D might be TRBD1 or TRBD2, each matching 5 bases. From germline, CDR1 is MRHNA and CDR2 SNTAGT. This CDR3 region has 13 residues. Trimming took off 8 bases at V and 0 bases at J, with 9 bases between the two ends. The DNA of the CDR3 is TGTGCCAGCGGCCGGGACAGCACAGATACGCAGTATTTT. Amino acid sequence: CASGRDSTDTQYF.

This chain uses TRBV9 with TRBJ1-2; unclear D gene. V lost 3 bases and J lost 0, with 18 bases in between. The CDR3 is 17 residues long. Germline CDR1 and CDR2: SGDLS and YYNGEE. This CDR3 reads CASSASKWGSSNYGYTF. CDR3 bases: TGTGCCAGCAGCGCCTCGAAGTGGGGTTCATCTAACTATGGCTACACCTTC.

The J gene is TRBJ2-7, the V gene TRBV27; the match to TRBD2 covers 11 bases. This CDR3 region has 17 residues. Germline CDR1 reads MNHEY; CDR2 reads SMNVEV (reference sequence). Trimming cost V 4 bases and J 3 bases; bases outside gene matches: 11. CDR3 residues: CASSSGRTSGSFYEQYF. The DNA of the CDR3 is TGTGCCAGCAGTTCGGGGAGGACTAGCGGGTCTTTCTACGAGCAGTACTTC.

The J gene is TRBJ2-3, the V gene TRBV5-1; 9 bases agree with TRBD2. Trimming took 0 bases from V and 1 from J; bases not matched to a gene: 6. Germline V CDR1 and CDR2: SGHRS, YFSETQ. This CDR3 region has 17 residues. The CDR3, as DNA: TGCGCCAGCAGCTTGGAACCTTGGACTAGCGGCACAGATACGCAGTATTTT. Protein sequence: CASSLEPWTSGTDTQYF. The full variable domain, in which reference TRBV5-1 and TRBJ2-3 provide the parts outside the CDR3, is KAGVTQTPRYLIKTRGQQVTLSCSPISGHRSVSWYQQTPGQGLQFLFEYFSETQRNKGNFPGRFSGRQFSNSRSEMNVSTLELGDSALYLCASSLEPWTSGTDTQYFGPGTRLTVL.

The genes are TRBV15 and TRBJ2-2; unclear D gene. Germline lookup yields CDR1 LNHNV and CDR2 YYDKDF (reference sequence). The CDR3 is 15 residues long. With 2 bases removed from V and 0 bases from J, the gap between germline ends came to 7 bases. CDR3 DNA sequence: TGTGCCACCAGCAGAACCATTTCGAACACCGGGGAGCTGTTTTTT. Translating gives CATSRTISNTGELFF.

This clonotype came up a few times. The chain carries TRBV10-3 and TRBJ2-5; weak D call: TRBD1 (5 bases). The end of the DNA aligns better with TRBJ2-7, so the J call may be wrong. Germline V gene lookup returns CDR1 ENHRY and CDR2 SYGVKD. The CDR3 is 13 residues long. CDR3 region: CAISAGFRNEQYF. As DNA, the CDR3 is TGTGCCATCAGTGCAGGGTTTCGGAACGAGCAGTACTTC.

This chain uses TRBV29-1 with TRBJ2-5, with D hard to call. The V end was cut by 3 bases, the J end by 0 bases, with 8 bases between. The CDR3 runs 13 residues. The V gene's germline CDR1 is SQVTM and CDR2 ANQGSEA. CDR3 residues: CSVEPRYQETQYF. CDR3 nucleotides: TGCAGCGTTGAGCCCAGGTACCAAGAGACCCAGTACTTC.

J is TRBJ2-7 and V is TRBV5-1; no firm D call. Per the germline V gene, CDR1 is SGHRS and CDR2 is YFSETQ. Trimming shortened V by 5 bases and J by 0 bases, and 15 bases separated the two germline ends. The CDR3 totals 15 residues. The CDR3 DNA is TGCGCCAGCAGTCCCGTGGCCCAGCTCTCCTACGAGCAGTACTTC. Translating it yields CASSPVAQLSYEQYF.

The chain couples TRBV12-3 or TRBV12-4 to TRBJ2-4, with 8 bases identical to TRBD1. The DNA end lines up better with TRBJ2-7; the J call may be wrong. The CDR3 consists of 15 residues. CDR3 sequence (DNA): TGTGCCAGCAGTAACAGGGGGATAGGTGGGTACGAGCAGTACTTC. Translated: CASSNRGIGGYEQYF.

This clonotype has more than one count but fewer than ten. One end of the junction fails to match germline, which may point to a read error. J is TRBJ2-5 and V is TRBV20-1; 10 positions match TRBD2. The germline V gene encodes CDR1 DFQATT and CDR2 SNEGSKA (reference sequence). This CDR3 is 14 amino acids long. This CDR3 reads CSAHLAGVQKTQYF. CDR3 bases: TGCAGTGCTCACCTAGCGGGGGTCCAAAAGACCCAGTACTTC.

The chain has TRBV5-1 and TRBJ1-2; D perhaps matches TRBD1 (6 bases). V was clipped by 4 bases and J by 4 bases, with 17 bases between them. The CDR3 totals 15 residues. Germline assignment: CDR1 SGHRS and CDR2 YFSETQ. The CDR3 protein is CASSIKQGSSYGYTF. The CDR3 DNA follows: TGCGCCAGCAGCATAAAACAGGGTTCAAGCTATGGCTACACCTTC.

The rearrangement links TRBV5-1 to TRBJ2-7; no definite D call. The CDR3 has 13 amino acids. Germline CDR1 and CDR2: SGHRS and YFSETQ. Trimming took 0 bases from V and 6 from J, leaving 10 bases between them. This CDR3 reads CASSLEVALEQYF. The CDR3, as DNA: TGCGCCAGCAGCTTGGAGGTAGCCCTCGAGCAGTACTTC.

This clonotype was found many times. The chain joins TRBV20-1 to TRBJ2-5, with TRBD1 matching 8 bases. The CDR3 spans 15 residues. The ends lost 0 bases at V and 5 bases at J; junction bases unmatched: 8. The germline CDR1 and CDR2 sequences are DFQATT and SNEGSKA (reference sequence). The CDR3 DNA is TGCAGTGCTAGAGATTTAGGACAGGGCCTCGAGACCCAGTACTTC. This sequence encodes CSARDLGQGLETQYF.

This clonotype was detected a few times. The rearrangement links TRBV7-8 to TRBJ2-5; D possibly matches TRBD1 or TRBD2 (7 bases each). From germline, CDR1 is SGHVS and CDR2 FQNEAQ. Trimming pared 3 bases from V and 3 bases from J, leaving 14 bases between. This CDR3 is 15 amino acids long. CDR3 sequence (DNA): TGTGCCAGCAGCTTTTGGGGAGGGGGCGAAGAGACCCAGTACTTC. Amino acids: CASSFWGGGEETQYF.